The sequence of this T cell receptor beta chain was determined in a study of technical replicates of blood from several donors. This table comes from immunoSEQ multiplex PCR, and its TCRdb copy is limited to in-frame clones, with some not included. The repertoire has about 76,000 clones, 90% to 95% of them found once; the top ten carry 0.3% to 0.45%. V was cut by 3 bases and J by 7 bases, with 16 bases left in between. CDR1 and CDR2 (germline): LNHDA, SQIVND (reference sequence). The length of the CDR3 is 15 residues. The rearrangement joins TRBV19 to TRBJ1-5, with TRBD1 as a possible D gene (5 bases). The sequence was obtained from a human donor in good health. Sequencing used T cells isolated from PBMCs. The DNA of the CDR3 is TGTGCCAGTAGTATTATCTCATTCGGGGGACAGCCCCAGCATTTT. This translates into CASSIISFGGQPQHF.